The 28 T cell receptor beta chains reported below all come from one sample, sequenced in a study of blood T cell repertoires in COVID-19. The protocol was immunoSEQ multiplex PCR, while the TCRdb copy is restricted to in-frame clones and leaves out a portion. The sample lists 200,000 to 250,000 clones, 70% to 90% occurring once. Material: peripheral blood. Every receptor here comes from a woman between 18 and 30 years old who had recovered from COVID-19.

The CDR3 loop reads CASSPSAVDTEAFF. The DNA of the CDR3 is TGCGCCAGCAGCCCCTCCGCGGTGGACACTGAAGCTTTCTTT. The rearrangement joins TRBV5-1 to TRBJ1-1; D gene uncertain. Between the trimmed V and J ends, which lost 4 bases and 3 bases, there was a span of 13 bases. Germline lookup yields CDR1 SGHRS and CDR2 YFSETQ. This CDR3 is built from 14 residues.

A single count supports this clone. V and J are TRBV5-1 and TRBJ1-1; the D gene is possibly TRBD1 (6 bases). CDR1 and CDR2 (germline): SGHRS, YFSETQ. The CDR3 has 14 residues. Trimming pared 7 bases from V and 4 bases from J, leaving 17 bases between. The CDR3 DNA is TGCGCCAGCGAATCTTGGAAAGGGGGCACTGAAGCTTTCTTT. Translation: CASESWKGGTEAFF.

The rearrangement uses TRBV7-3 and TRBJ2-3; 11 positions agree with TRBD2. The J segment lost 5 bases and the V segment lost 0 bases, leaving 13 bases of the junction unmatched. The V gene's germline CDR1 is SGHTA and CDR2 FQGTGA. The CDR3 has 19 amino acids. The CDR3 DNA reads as TGTGCCAGCAGCTTAACGATTCCAGGGCTAGCGGGAGGAATAGATACGCAGTATTTT. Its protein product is CASSLTIPGLAGGIDTQYF.

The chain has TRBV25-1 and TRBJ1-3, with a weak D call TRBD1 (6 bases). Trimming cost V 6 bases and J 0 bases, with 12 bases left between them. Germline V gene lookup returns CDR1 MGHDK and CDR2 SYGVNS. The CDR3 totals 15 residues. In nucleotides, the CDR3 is TGTGCCAGCAGAGACGGACAGTCCTCTGGAAACACCATATATTTT. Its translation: CASRDGQSSGNTIYF.

CDR3 nucleotides: TGCGCCAGCAGCCAAGATCGGGTAGCGAGGACAGATACGCAGTATTTT. Its protein is CASSQDRVARTDTQYF. The chain couples TRBV4-3 to TRBJ2-3; tentative D call: TRBD2 (5 bases). CDR1 is LGHNA and CDR2 is YSLEER in the germline V gene. The CDR3 length is 16 residues. The V gene lost 0 bases and the J gene lost 3 bases, with 13 bases spanning the gap.

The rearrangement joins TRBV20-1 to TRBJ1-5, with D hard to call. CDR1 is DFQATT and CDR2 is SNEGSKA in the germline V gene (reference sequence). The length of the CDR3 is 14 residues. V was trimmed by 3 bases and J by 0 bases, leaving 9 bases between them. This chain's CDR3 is CSASGEASNQPQHF. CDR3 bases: TGCAGTGCTAGTGGGGAGGCTAGCAATCAGCCCCAGCATTTT.

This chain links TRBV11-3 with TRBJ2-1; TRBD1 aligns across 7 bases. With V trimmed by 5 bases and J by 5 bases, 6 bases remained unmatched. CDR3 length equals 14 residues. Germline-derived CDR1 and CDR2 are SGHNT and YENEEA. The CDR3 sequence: CASSGPGQHNEQFF. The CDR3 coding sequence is TGTGCCAGCAGCGGACCGGGACAGCACAATGAGCAGTTCTTC.

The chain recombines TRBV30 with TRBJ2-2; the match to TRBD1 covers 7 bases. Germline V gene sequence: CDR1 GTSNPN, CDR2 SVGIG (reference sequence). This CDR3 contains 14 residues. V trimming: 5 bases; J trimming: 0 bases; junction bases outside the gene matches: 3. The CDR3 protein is CAWRTGPNTGELFF. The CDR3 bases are TGTGCCTGGCGGACAGGCCCGAACACCGGGGAGCTGTTTTTT.

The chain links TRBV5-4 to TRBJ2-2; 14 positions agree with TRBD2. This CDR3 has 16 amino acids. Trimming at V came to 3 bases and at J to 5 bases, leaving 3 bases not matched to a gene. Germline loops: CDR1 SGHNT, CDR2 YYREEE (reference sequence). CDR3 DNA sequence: TGTGCCAGCAGCTGGGGACTAGCGGGAGCGACCGGGGAGCTGTTTTTT. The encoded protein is CASSWGLAGATGELFF. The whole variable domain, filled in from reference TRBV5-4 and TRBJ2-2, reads ETGVTQSPTHLIKTRGQQVTLRCSSQSGHNTVSWYQQALGQGPQFIFQYYREEENGRGNFPPRFSGLQFPNYSSELNVNALELDDSALYLCASSWGLAGATGELFFGEGSRLTVL.

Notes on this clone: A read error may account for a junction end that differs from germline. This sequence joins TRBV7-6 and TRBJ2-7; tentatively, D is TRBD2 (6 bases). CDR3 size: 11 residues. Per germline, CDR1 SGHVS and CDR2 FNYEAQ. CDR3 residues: CASSLGLESHF. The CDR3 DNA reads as TGTGCCAGCAGCTTAGGACTAGAGTCGCACTTC.

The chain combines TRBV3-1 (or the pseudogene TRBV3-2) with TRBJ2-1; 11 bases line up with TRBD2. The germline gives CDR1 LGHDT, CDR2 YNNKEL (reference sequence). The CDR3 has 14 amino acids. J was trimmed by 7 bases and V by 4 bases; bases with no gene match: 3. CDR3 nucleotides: TGTGCCAGCAGCCTTACTAGCGGGAGAAATGAGCAGTTCTTC. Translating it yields CASSLTSGRNEQFF.

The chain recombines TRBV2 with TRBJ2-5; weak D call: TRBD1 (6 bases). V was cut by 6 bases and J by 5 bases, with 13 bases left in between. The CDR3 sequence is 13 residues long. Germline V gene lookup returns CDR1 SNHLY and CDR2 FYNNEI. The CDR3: CASSVTGAETQYF. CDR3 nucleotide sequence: TGTGCCAGCAGCGTGACAGGTGCGGAGACCCAGTACTTC.

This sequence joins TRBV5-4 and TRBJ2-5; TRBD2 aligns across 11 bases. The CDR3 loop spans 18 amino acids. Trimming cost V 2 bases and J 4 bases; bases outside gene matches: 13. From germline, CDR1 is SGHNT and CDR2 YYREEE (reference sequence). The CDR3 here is CASSFSTSGNRVGETQYF. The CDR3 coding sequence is TGTGCCAGCAGCTTTTCGACTAGCGGGAATCGAGTAGGAGAGACCCAGTACTTC.

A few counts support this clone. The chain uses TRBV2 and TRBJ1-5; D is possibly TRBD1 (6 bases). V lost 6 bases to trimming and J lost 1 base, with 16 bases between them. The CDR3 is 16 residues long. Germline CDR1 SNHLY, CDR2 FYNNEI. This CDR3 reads CASRAGTGMSNQPQHF. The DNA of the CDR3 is TGTGCCAGCAGGGCAGGAACAGGGATGAGCAATCAGCCCCAGCATTTT.

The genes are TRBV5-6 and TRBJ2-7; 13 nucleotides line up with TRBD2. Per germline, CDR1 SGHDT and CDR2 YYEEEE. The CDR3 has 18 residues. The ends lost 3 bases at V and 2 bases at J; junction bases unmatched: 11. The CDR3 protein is CASSSIGGLAGVTYEQYF. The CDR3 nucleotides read TGTGCCAGCAGCTCGATCGGAGGACTAGCGGGAGTTACCTACGAGCAGTACTTC.

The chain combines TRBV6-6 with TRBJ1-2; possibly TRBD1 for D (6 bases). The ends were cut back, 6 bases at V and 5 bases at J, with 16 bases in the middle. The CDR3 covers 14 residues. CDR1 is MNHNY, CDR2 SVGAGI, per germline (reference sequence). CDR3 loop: CASSLQGMGYGYTF. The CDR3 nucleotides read TGTGCCAGCAGCCTACAGGGTATGGGTTATGGCTACACCTTC.

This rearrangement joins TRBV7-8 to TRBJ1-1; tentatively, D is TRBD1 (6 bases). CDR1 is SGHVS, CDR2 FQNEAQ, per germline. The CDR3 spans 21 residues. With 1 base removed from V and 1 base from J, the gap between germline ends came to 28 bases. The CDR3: CASSLVTGPTLVVVPNTEAFF. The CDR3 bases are TGTGCCAGCAGCTTAGTGACAGGCCCTACCCTAGTGGTAGTCCCGAACACTGAAGCTTTCTTT.

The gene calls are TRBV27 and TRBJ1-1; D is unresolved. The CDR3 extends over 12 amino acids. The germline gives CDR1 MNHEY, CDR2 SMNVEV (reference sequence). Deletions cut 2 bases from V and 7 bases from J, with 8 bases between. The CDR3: CASSLRSGEAFF. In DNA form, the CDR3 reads TGTGCCAGCAGTTTACGTTCCGGTGAAGCTTTCTTT.

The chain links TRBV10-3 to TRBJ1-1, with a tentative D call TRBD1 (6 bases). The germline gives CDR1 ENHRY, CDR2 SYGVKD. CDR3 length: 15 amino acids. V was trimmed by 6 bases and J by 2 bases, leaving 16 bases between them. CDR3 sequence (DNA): TGTGCCATCAGCCGACAGGAGTTCCGCAACACTGAAGCTTTCTTT. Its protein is CAISRQEFRNTEAFF.

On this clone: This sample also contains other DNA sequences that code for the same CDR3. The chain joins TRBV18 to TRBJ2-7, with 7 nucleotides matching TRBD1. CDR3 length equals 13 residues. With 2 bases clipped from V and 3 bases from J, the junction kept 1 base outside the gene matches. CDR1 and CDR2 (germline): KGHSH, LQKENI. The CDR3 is CASSPRDSYEQYF. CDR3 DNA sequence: TGTGCCAGCTCACCAAGGGACAGCTACGAGCAGTACTTC.

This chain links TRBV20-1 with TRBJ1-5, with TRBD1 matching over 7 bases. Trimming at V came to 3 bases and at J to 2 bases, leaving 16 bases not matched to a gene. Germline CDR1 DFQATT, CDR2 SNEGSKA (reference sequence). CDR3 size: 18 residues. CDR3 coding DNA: TGCAGTGCTAGTCCTAAAAGGAGGAGACAGGGAGGCAATCAGCCCCAGCATTTT. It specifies CSASPKRRRQGGNQPQHF.

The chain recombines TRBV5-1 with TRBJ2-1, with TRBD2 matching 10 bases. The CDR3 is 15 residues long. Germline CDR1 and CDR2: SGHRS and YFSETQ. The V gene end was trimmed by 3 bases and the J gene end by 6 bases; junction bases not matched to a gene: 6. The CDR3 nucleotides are TGCGCCAGCAGCTGGATAGCGGGAGGCATCAATGAGCAGTTCTTC. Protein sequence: CASSWIAGGINEQFF. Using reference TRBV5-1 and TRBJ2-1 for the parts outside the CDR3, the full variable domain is KAGVTQTPRYLIKTRGQQVTLSCSPISGHRSVSWYQQTPGQGLQFLFEYFSETQRNKGNFPGRFSGRQFSNSRSEMNVSTLELGDSALYLCASSWIAGGINEQFFGPGTRLTVL.

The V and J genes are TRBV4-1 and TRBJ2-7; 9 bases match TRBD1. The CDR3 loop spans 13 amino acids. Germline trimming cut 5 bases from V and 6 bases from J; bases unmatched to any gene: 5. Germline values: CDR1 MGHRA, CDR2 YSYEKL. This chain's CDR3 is CASSKQTGGEQYF. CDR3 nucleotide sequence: TGCGCCAGCAGCAAGCAGACAGGGGGCGAGCAGTACTTC.

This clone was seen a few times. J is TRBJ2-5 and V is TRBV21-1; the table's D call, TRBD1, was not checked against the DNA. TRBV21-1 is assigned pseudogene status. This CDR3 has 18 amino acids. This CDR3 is CASSKVRTGRQYQETQYF. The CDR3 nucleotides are TGTGCCAGCAGCAAAGTTCGGACAGGTCGCCAGTACCAAGAGACCCAGTACTTC.

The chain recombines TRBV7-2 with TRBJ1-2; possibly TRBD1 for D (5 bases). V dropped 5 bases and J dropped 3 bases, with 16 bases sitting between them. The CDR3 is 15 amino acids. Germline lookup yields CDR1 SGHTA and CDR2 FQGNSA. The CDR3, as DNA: TGTGCCAGCAGCCAGGGATATGGCGGCTACTATGGCTACACCTTC. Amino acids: CASSQGYGGYYGYTF.

Here the CDR3 reads CASSESGESGANVLTF. CDR3 DNA sequence: TGTGCCAGCAGTGAATCCGGGGAATCTGGGGCCAACGTCCTGACTTTC. This rearrangement joins TRBV25-1 to TRBJ2-6; a possible D gene is TRBD2 (5 bases). Between the trimmed V and J ends, which lost 1 base and 1 base, there was a span of 8 bases. From germline, CDR1 is MGHDK and CDR2 SYGVNS. The CDR3 is 16 amino acids.

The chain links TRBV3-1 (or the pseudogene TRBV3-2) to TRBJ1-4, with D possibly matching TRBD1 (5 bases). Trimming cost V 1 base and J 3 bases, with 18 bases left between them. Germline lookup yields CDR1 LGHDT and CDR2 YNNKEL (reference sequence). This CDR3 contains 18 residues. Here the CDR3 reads CASSQGTRAEPSNEKLFF. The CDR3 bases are TGTGCCAGCAGCCAAGGGACAAGGGCCGAACCATCTAATGAAAAACTGTTTTTT.

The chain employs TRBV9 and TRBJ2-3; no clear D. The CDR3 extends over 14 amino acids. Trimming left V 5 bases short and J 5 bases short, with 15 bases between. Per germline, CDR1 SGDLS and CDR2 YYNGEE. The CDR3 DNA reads TGTGCCAGCAGTCAAGGCCCCAGGCTAGATACGCAGTATTTT. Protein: CASSQGPRLDTQYF.